This T cell receptor (beta chain) originates from a study of T cells after posttransplantation cyclophosphamide. A marrow graft followed busulfan-fludarabine conditioning, with cyclophosphamide on days +3 and +4. TCRdb's table, derived via immunoSEQ multiplex PCR, lists solely in-frame clones and lacks some. This sample has more than 7,500 clones, each found more than once. The CDR3 length is 13 residues. Unmatched junction bases numbered 8, after V lost 7 bases and J lost 13 bases. CDR1 SNHLY and CDR2 FYNNEI come from the germline V gene. This clone appeared a few times. What it recognizes is unknown. Findings and caveats of the study: TRB clonality was highly associated with recipient CMV seropositivity and reactivation. Donor CD8+ memory clones often dominated recipient blood repertoires at later times. Skin or GI-infiltrating T cells shared few TRB sequences with blood.

The source was PBMCs, collected around 370 days after allogeneic stem cell transplant with posttransplant cyclophosphamide. The receptor was isolated from a male patient between 45 and 60 years old who received an allogeneic stem cell transplant from a related donor and was CMV-positive. Some of the T cells may derive from the graft donor. This chain links TRBV2 with TRBJ1-6; 9 positions agree with TRBD1. The CDR3 reads CASTGTGYGPLHF. The CDR3 DNA is TGTGCCAGCACTGGGACAGGGTATGGGCCCCTCCACTTT.